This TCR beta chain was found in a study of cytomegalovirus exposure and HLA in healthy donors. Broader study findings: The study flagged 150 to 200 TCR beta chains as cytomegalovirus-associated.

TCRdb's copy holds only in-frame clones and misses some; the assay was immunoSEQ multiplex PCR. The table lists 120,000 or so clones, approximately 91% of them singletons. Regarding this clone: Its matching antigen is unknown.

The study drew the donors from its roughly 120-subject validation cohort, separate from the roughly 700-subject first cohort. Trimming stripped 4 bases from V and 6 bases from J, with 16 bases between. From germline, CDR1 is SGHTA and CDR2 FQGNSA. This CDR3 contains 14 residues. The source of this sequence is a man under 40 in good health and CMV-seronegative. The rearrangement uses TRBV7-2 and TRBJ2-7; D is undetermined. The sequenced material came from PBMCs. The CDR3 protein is CASSSQRTVIEQYF. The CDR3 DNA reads TGTGCCAGCAGCTCCCAGCGTACGGTTATCGAGCAGTACTTC.